The clone carrying this T cell receptor beta chain was seen once. Its cognate antigen is unknown. Sequenced by immunoSEQ multiplex PCR; TCRdb stores in-frame clones only, minus some. This sample yields under 130,000 clones, of which under 95% are seen a single time; approximately 0.3% belongs to the top ten. The sample originates from a study of siplizumab effects on memory and regulatory T cells. Overall study results and limits: Under siplizumab, an average around 68% of mappable alloreactive CD4+ clones were Treg-derived, compared with 26.9% in controls.

CDR1 GTSNPN and CDR2 SVGIG come from the germline V gene (reference sequence). Losses at the gene ends were 1 base for V and 1 base for J; bases not matched to a gene: 4. The CDR3 spans 15 residues. The TCR was taken from a human donor in good health. Sequencing was performed on CD4+ T cells sorted from blood. The chain is built from TRBV30 and TRBJ2-5; 9 nucleotides agree with TRBD2. CDR3 sequence (DNA): TGTGCCTGGAGTGCCCAGCGGGGGGCCCAAGAGACCCAGTACTTC. Translating gives CAWSAQRGAQETQYF.